The clone carrying this T cell receptor (beta chain) was recorded at least ten times. Its antigen is as yet unknown. RNA transcripts yielded amplified TCR beta CDR3 regions. The TCR CDR3 was amplified in a first-round RT-PCR using the HTBI primer set. From the multiplex PCR reads, TCRdb called clonotypes with MiXCR, one entry per CDR3 protein. Of hundreds of thousands of distinct CDR3 sequences in the sample, approximately 15% were seen once. This record belongs to a study of T cells in Graves' hyperthyroidism and ophthalmopathy. Study-wide results and limits: Stable hyperthyroidism was separated from ophthalmopathy by a model based on 13 V-J features.

The CDR3 spans 16 residues. V shed 6 bases and J 4 bases; nucleotides not matched to a gene: 11. Germline CDR1 is SNHLY and CDR2 is FYNNEI. Not enrolled were patients with uncontrolled infection, other autoimmune disease, pregnancy or lactation. For the diagnoses, clinical symptoms, serum thyroxine and TRAb, thyroid ultrasound and orbital computed tomography were used. The authors obtained PBMCs from roughly 10 ml of fresh peripheral blood. Specimen: blood. The sequence was obtained from a woman aged 45-65 years with Graves' ophthalmopathy. This chain joins TRBV2 and TRBJ2-2, with 7 bases identical to TRBD2. The CDR3, as DNA: TGTGCCAGCAGCGACCGAGGCGGGGGAGTCACCGGGGAGCTGTTTTTT. It specifies CASSDRGGGVTGELFF.